The clone carrying this T cell receptor (beta chain) was seen only a few times. Its antigen remains unknown. These data originate in a study of T cell repertoires in cytomegalovirus infection. TCRdb called the reads again in MiXCR, with one record for every CDR3 protein. The data contain 480,000 or so distinct CDR3 sequences, around 10% of them singletons. Overall study results and limits: The response measured ex vivo was dominated by TCR beta clonotypes (HLA-C-restricted and CMV-specific).

Germline CDR1 and CDR2: SGHRS and YFSETQ. This CDR3 spans 15 amino acids. The ends were cut back, 6 bases at V and 5 bases at J, with 20 bases in the middle. This clonotype was obtained from a human donor in good health (CMV status not recorded). Some clones in this sample may be carry-over from other donors' samples. V is TRBV5-1 and J is TRBJ1-1; D is possibly TRBD1 (6 bases). The source material was PBMCs. This CDR3 reads CASNMSPGARTEAFF. CDR3 nucleotides: TGCGCCAGCAACATGAGTCCGGGGGCCAGGACTGAAGCTTTCTTT.